This T cell receptor (beta chain) emerged from a study of cytomegalovirus exposure and HLA in healthy donors. Germline loops: CDR1 GTSNPN, CDR2 SVGIG (reference sequence). The CDR3 extends over 15 amino acids. V shed 0 bases and J shed 2 bases, with 13 bases lying between them. 60 Vbeta and 13 Jbeta primers were used in PCR. Using immunoSEQ multiplex PCR, the repertoire was profiled, and TCRdb retains in-frame clones only, with some absent. The sample carries 65,000 to 85,000 clones, around 72% recorded once. Source material: PBMCs. The gene calls are TRBV30 and TRBJ2-5; tentatively, D is TRBD1 (5 bases). The receptor comes from a male donor in good health and CMV-seropositive. The CDR3 region is CAWSVMSGRQETQYF. The DNA for the CDR3 is TGTGCCTGGAGTGTAATGTCAGGGCGTCAAGAGACCCAGTACTTC. The full variable domain, completed using reference TRBV30 and TRBJ2-5, is SQTIHQWPATLVQPVGSPLSLECTVEGTSNPNLYWYRQAAGRGLQLLFYSVGIGQISSEVPQNLSASRPQDRQFILSSKKLLLSDSGFYLCAWSVMSGRQETQYFGPGTRLLVL.